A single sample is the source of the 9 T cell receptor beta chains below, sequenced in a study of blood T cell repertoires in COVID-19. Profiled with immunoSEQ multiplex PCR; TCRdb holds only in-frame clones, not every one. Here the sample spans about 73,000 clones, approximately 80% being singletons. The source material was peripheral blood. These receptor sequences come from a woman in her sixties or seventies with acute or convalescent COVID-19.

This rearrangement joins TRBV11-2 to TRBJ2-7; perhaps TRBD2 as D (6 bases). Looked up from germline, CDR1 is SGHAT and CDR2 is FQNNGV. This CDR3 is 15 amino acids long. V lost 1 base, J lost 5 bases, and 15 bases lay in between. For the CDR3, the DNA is TGTGCCAGCAGCTTAGCACCAGTGCGGGGCCACGAGCAGTACTTC. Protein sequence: CASSLAPVRGHEQYF.

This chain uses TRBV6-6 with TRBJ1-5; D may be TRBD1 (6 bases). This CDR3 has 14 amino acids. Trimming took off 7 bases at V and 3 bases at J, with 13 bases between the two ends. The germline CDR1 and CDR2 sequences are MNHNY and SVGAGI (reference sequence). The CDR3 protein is CASNNRVDNQPQHF. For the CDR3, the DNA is TGTGCCAGCAATAACAGGGTTGACAATCAGCCCCAGCATTTT.

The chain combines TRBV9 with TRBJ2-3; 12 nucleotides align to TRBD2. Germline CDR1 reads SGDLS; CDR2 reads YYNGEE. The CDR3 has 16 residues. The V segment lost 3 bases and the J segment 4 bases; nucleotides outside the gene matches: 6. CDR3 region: CASSARLAGVADTQYF. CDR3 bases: TGTGCCAGCAGCGCCAGACTAGCGGGAGTAGCAGATACGCAGTATTTT.

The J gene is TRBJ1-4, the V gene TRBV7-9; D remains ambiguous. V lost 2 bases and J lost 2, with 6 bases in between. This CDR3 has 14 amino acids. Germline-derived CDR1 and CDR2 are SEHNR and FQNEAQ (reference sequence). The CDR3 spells CASSLSVTNEKLFF. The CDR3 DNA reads TGTGCCAGCAGCTTATCAGTCACTAATGAAAAACTGTTTTTT.

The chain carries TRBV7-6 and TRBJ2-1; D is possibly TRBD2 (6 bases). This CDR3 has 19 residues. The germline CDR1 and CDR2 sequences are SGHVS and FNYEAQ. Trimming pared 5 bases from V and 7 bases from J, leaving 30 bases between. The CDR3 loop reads CASSPGPQEGFRGINEQFF. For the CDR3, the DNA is TGTGCCAGCAGCCCCGGACCCCAAGAGGGATTCCGGGGGATTAATGAGCAGTTCTTC.

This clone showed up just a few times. The CDR3 loop is CASSQAGTQSTDTQYF. For the CDR3, the DNA is TGTGCCAGCAGCCAAGCCGGGACACAATCCACAGATACGCAGTATTTT. This rearrangement joins TRBV4-2 to TRBJ2-3; tentatively, D is TRBD1 (6 bases). Trimming took off 1 base at V and 2 bases at J, with 13 bases between the two ends. The CDR3 is made up of 16 amino acids. Germline V lookup: CDR1 LGHNA, CDR2 YNFKEQ.

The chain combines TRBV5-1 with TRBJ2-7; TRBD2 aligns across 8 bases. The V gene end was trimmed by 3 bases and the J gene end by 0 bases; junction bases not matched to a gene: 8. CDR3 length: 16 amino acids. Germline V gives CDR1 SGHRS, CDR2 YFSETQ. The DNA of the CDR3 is TGCGCCAGCAGCTATACCTCCAGCGGGGGCTCCTACGAGCAGTACTTC. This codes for CASSYTSSGGSYEQYF.

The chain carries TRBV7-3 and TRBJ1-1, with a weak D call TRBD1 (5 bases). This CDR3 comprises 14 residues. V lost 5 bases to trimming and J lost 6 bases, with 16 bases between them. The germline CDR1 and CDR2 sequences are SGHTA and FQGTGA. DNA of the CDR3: TGTGCCAGCAGCACCAGTGGGGGGAAGGCTGAAGCTTTCTTT. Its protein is CASSTSGGKAEAFF.

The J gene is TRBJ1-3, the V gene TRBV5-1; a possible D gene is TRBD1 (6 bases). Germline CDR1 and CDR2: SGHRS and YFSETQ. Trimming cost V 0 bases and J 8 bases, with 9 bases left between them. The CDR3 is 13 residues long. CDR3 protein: CASSLAGADTIYF. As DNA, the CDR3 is TGCGCCAGCAGCTTGGCAGGGGCCGACACCATATATTTT.